The 11 T cell receptor beta chains below were found in one sample sequenced in a study of identical twins. TCRdb re-derived calls from the 5' RACE reads in MiXCR, one entry per CDR3 protein. The table records 450,000 to 650,000 distinct CDR3 sequences, 9.5% to 10% of them present only once. These records were also assigned to another study, of yellow fever vaccine responses in identical twins.

Sample: PBMCs. These receptors came from a woman in her late teens or twenties in good health.

This clonotype came up many times. This chain connects TRBV9 to TRBJ2-5; TRBD2 might be the D (5 bases). Germline CDR1 SGDLS, CDR2 YYNGEE. CDR3 length: 15 residues. Trimming stripped 1 base from V and 1 base from J, with 11 bases between. Here the CDR3 reads CASSVSGILQETQYF. The CDR3 DNA reads TGTGCCAGCAGCGTATCCGGGATACTCCAAGAGACCCAGTACTTC. Using reference TRBV9 and TRBJ2-5 for the parts outside the CDR3, the full variable domain is DSGVTQTPKHLITATGQRVTLRCSPRSGDLSVYWYQQSLDQGLQFLIQYYNGEERAKGNILERFSAQQFPDLHSELNLSSLELGDSALYFCASSVSGILQETQYFGPGTRLLVL.

The CDR3 nucleotides are TGTGCCAGCAGCCCAACTAGTGTTACCGGGGAGCTGTTTTTT. It specifies CASSPTSVTGELFF. J is TRBJ2-2 and V is TRBV3-1, with a tentative D call TRBD2 (5 bases). The CDR3 consists of 14 residues. Trimming cost V 4 bases and J 5 bases, with 11 bases left between them. Germline V CDR1 and CDR2: LGHDT, YNNKEL (reference sequence).

There are many counts of this clonotype. J is TRBJ1-1 and V is TRBV12-3 or TRBV12-4; D is unclear. V was trimmed by 9 bases and J by 1 base, leaving 12 bases between them. The CDR3 runs 13 residues. The CDR3 loop reads CASLRKWNTEAFF. The CDR3 nucleotides are TGTGCCAGTCTGAGGAAATGGAACACTGAAGCTTTCTTT.

The rearrangement links TRBV20-1 to TRBJ1-1; TRBD1 might be the D (5 bases). The CDR3 has 13 amino acids. V gave up 6 bases and J gave up 4 bases, with 15 bases separating them. Germline V gene data show CDR1 as DFQATT and CDR2 as SNEGSKA (reference sequence). CDR3 nucleotides: TGCAGTGCCCGCCCTCAGGGCACCACTGAAGCTTTCTTT. This gives the protein CSARPQGTTEAFF.

This clonotype was seen many times. This chain connects TRBV10-3 to TRBJ2-5; either TRBD1 or TRBD2 may supply D (5 bases each). The CDR3 consists of 15 residues. Trimming left V 3 bases short and J 5 bases short, with 16 bases between. Germline V gives CDR1 ENHRY, CDR2 SYGVKD. In nucleotides, the CDR3 is TGTGCCATCAGTGATGGGACCTACCTTGGGGAGACCCAGTACTTC. Translation: CAISDGTYLGETQYF.

This clonotype was counted a few times. The chain employs TRBV28 and TRBJ1-6, with D possibly TRBD1 on 6 matching bases. Between the trimmed V and J ends, which lost 5 bases and 7 bases, there was a span of 15 bases. The CDR3 sequence is 15 residues long. Germline CDR1 and CDR2: MDHEN and SYDVKM. CDR3 residues: CASSPSKGVNSPLHF. The CDR3 nucleotides read TGTGCCAGCAGTCCATCAAAGGGGGTCAATTCACCCCTCCACTTT.

The genes are TRBV19 and TRBJ1-1; D gene uncertain. The V end was cut by 2 bases, the J end by 0 bases, with 13 bases between. This CDR3 is 16 amino acids long. The germline V gene encodes CDR1 LNHDA and CDR2 SQIVND (reference sequence). The CDR3 is CASSIPGRPLNTEAFF. Here the CDR3 DNA reads TGTGCCAGTAGTATACCGGGGAGGCCATTGAACACTGAAGCTTTCTTT.

This clonotype turned up a few times. The V gene is TRBV6-5, the J gene TRBJ2-2, with no clear D. There are 14 residues in the CDR3. The V gene lost 0 bases and the J gene lost 6 bases, with 8 bases spanning the gap. Germline V gives CDR1 MNHEY, CDR2 SVGAGI. CDR3 nucleotides: TGTGCCAGCAGTTACTCGATGGGGTCCGGGGAGCTGTTTTTT. It encodes CASSYSMGSGELFF.

This clonotype appeared many times. This chain joins TRBV6-2 or TRBV6-3 and TRBJ2-6; D unclear. The CDR3 runs to 13 residues. Trimming shortened V by 2 bases and J by 2 bases, and 1 base separated the two germline ends. Germline CDR1 MNHEY, CDR2 SVGEGT. DNA of the CDR3: TGTGCCAGCAGTTACGCTGGGGCCAACGTCCTGACTTTC. Translating it yields CASSYAGANVLTF.

This clonotype was detected only a few times. V is TRBV12-3 or TRBV12-4 and J is TRBJ1-6; D unresolved. V was clipped by 2 bases and J by 8 bases, with 7 bases between them. This CDR3 contains 13 residues. This CDR3 reads CASSLSEDSPLHF. DNA of the CDR3: TGTGCCAGCAGTTTATCTGAGGATTCACCCCTCCACTTT.

The chain recombines TRBV5-1 with TRBJ2-3, with 9 bases that match TRBD2. Looked up from germline, CDR1 is SGHRS and CDR2 is YFSETQ. This CDR3 contains 15 residues. Germline trimming cut 4 bases from V and 2 bases from J; bases unmatched to any gene: 5. Here the CDR3 reads CASSPIAGDTDTQYF. The CDR3 DNA sequence: TGCGCCAGCAGCCCCATAGCGGGAGACACAGATACGCAGTATTTT.